A single sample gave rise to the 26 T cell receptor beta chains below, sequenced in a study of OX40 agonist ivuxolimab in advanced cancers. The table came from immunoSEQ multiplex PCR; TCRdb's copy has only in-frame clones and leaves some out. The table lists approximately 37,000 clones, 65% to 90% of them singletons, with 20% to 25% in the top ten. The sequenced sample was CD4+ or CD8+ T cells sorted from blood, obtained in a trial of the OX40 agonist ivuxolimab. The source of these receptors is an adult with an advanced solid tumor such as melanoma, head and neck, liver or kidney cancer.

The chain uses TRBV7-6 and TRBJ2-7; D perhaps matches TRBD1 (6 bases). Germline-derived CDR1 and CDR2 are SGHVS and FNYEAQ. The CDR3 has 12 residues. V was clipped by 5 bases and J by 3 bases, with 8 bases between them. DNA for the CDR3: TGTGCCAGCAGCCCGACAGGCTACGAGCAGTACTTC. Protein: CASSPTGYEQYF.

This chain connects TRBV27 to TRBJ1-4, with TRBD1 matching over 7 bases. The CDR3 has 16 residues. CDR1 is MNHEY and CDR2 is SMNVEV in the germline V gene (reference sequence). After removal of 3 bases from V and 5 bases from J, the junction contained 9 bases not matched to a gene. DNA for the CDR3: TGTGCCAGCAGTTTGTCCGGACAGGCATACAATGAAAAACTGTTTTTT. This gives the protein CASSLSGQAYNEKLFF.

This CDR3 is CASSQDGRGQGANTEAFF. As DNA, the CDR3 is TGCGCCAGCAGCCAAGATGGGCGGGGACAGGGGGCGAACACTGAAGCTTTCTTT. V and J are TRBV4-1 and TRBJ1-1; 12 nucleotides line up with TRBD1. The CDR3 runs 18 residues. Germline CDR1 is MGHRA and CDR2 is YSYEKL. The V gene end was trimmed by 0 bases and the J gene end by 1 base; junction bases not matched to a gene: 6.

This chain joins TRBV7-3 and TRBJ1-5; D unresolved. The CDR3 covers 15 residues. Germline V CDR1 and CDR2: SGHTA, FQGTGA. Trimming removed 2 bases from V and 3 bases from J, with 11 bases in between. CDR3 sequence (DNA): TGTGCCAGCAGCTTAGACCTTGGAGTCAATCAGCCCCAGCATTTT. Amino acid sequence: CASSLDLGVNQPQHF. Full variable domain (missing parts from reference TRBV7-3 and TRBJ1-5): GAGVSQTPSNKVTEKGKYVELRCDPISGHTALYWYRQSLGQGPEFLIYFQGTGAADDSGLPNDRFFAVRPEGSVSTLKIQRTERGDSAVYLCASSLDLGVNQPQHFGDGTRLSIL.

The chain is built from TRBV30 and TRBJ2-1; D is undetermined. Trimming left V 1 base short and J 14 bases short, with 15 bases between. Looked up from germline, CDR1 is GTSNPN and CDR2 is SVGIG (reference sequence). This CDR3 is 12 amino acids long. CDR3 DNA: TGTGCCTGGAGTGCGGAAGCGCAGGAAAAGTTCTTC. Protein sequence: CAWSAEAQEKFF.

This clone was seen a single time. The rearrangement joins TRBV27 to TRBJ2-3, with 12 bases matching TRBD2. Trimming at V came to 4 bases and at J to 1 base, leaving 6 bases not matched to a gene. Germline CDR1 and CDR2: MNHEY and SMNVEV (reference sequence). The CDR3 loop spans 17 amino acids. As DNA, the CDR3 is TGTGCCAGCAGTTCAAATCGACTAGCGGGAGGCACAGATACGCAGTATTTT. Its translation is CASSSNRLAGGTDTQYF.

The gene calls are TRBV9 and TRBJ1-2; a possible D gene is TRBD1 (6 bases). CDR1 SGDLS and CDR2 YYNGEE come from the germline V gene. The germline V and J ends were trimmed by 1 base and 5 bases, with 9 bases remaining between them. This CDR3 is built from 13 residues. CDR3 residues: CASSVRRGYGYTF. The CDR3 DNA reads as TGTGCCAGCAGCGTAAGGAGGGGGTATGGCTACACCTTC.

The chain joins TRBV6-5 to TRBJ2-7, with D unclear. V was clipped by 6 bases and J by 2 bases, with 17 bases between them. CDR3 length: 15 amino acids. Germline V gene sequence: CDR1 MNHEY, CDR2 SVGAGI. The CDR3 reads CASSPPGSPTYEQYF. In DNA form, the CDR3 reads TGTGCCAGCAGCCCCCCCGGCAGCCCCACCTACGAGCAGTACTTC.

The chain is built from TRBV4-1 and TRBJ1-3; D is unresolved. The V gene's germline CDR1 is MGHRA and CDR2 YSYEKL. CDR3 length: 13 residues. Trimming took off 0 bases at V and 4 bases at J, with 4 bases between the two ends. The CDR3 loop reads CASSQDRGNTIYF. In DNA, the CDR3 is TGCGCCAGCAGCCAAGATAGAGGAAACACCATATATTTT.

The rearrangement uses TRBV9 and TRBJ1-4; 8 bases are a match to TRBD1. The CDR3 contains 15 residues. Trimming took 3 bases from V and 6 from J; bases not matched to a gene: 7. Germline CDR1 and CDR2: SGDLS and YYNGEE. The CDR3 protein is CASSAGQESDEKLFF. CDR3 nucleotide sequence: TGTGCCAGCAGCGCGGGACAGGAGTCGGATGAAAAACTGTTTTTT.

CDR3 nucleotides: TGTGCCAGCAGTTTAGGACTAGATAAAAGCACAGATACGCAGTATTTT. Its protein product is CASSLGLDKSTDTQYF. The chain combines TRBV27 with TRBJ2-3; 7 positions match TRBD2. The CDR3 runs 16 residues. Per the germline V gene, CDR1 is MNHEY and CDR2 is SMNVEV (reference sequence). Trimming at V came to 2 bases and at J to 0 bases, leaving 5 bases not matched to a gene.

The chain is built from TRBV15 and TRBJ2-3, with 10 bases identical to TRBD2. The germline V gene encodes CDR1 LNHNV and CDR2 YYDKDF (reference sequence). CDR3 size: 15 residues. V was clipped by 5 bases and J by 6 bases; unmatched bases: 8. CDR3 loop: CATSERGGRGDTQYF. DNA for the CDR3: TGTGCCACCAGCGAGCGGGGGGGCCGTGGGGATACGCAGTATTTT.

This clone showed up just once. One end of the junction is discordant with germline, which a read error may explain. The chain couples TRBV7-7 to TRBJ1-5; no reliable D call. The germline CDR1 and CDR2 sequences are SSHAT and FNYEAQ (reference sequence). This CDR3 is built from 15 residues. This chain's CDR3 is CASSLRAFPNQPQHF. CDR3 coding DNA: TGTGCTAGCAGCTTAAGGGCCTTCCCAAATCAGCCCCAGCATTTT.

The rearrangement joins TRBV7-8 to TRBJ2-2; no clear D gene. The CDR3 has 12 residues. The germline V gene has CDR1 SGHVS and CDR2 FQNEAQ. V lost 5 bases and J lost 5, with 6 bases in between. This CDR3 is CASSPSTGELFF. CDR3 DNA sequence: TGTGCCAGCAGCCCCTCAACCGGGGAGCTGTTTTTT.

DNA of the CDR3: TGTGCCAGCAGCGTTGGTGGGACAGGGGCTACTGAAGCTTTCTTT. Translated, it gives CASSVGGTGATEAFF. This sequence joins TRBV9 and TRBJ1-1, with TRBD1 matching 10 bases. Germline trimming cut 2 bases from V and 5 bases from J; bases unmatched to any gene: 6. The CDR3 length is 15 residues. The germline V gene has CDR1 SGDLS and CDR2 YYNGEE.

The chain combines TRBV30 with TRBJ1-5; D gene uncertain. Per germline, CDR1 GTSNPN and CDR2 SVGIG (reference sequence). The CDR3 spans 12 residues. V was clipped by 2 bases and J by 7 bases, with 9 bases between them. CDR3 loop: CAWSPSVQPQHF. The CDR3 DNA follows: TGTGCCTGGAGTCCCTCAGTACAGCCCCAGCATTTT.

J is TRBJ2-3 and V is TRBV12-2; TRBD2 reflects the table's D call only, with no check against the DNA. TRBV12-2 constitutes a pseudogene. The length of the CDR3 is 13 residues. The CDR3 coding sequence is TGTGCAAGTCGCTTTCGGGGGACAGATACGCAGTATTTT. Protein product: CASRFRGTDTQYF.

As concerns this clone: At the DNA level, this CDR3 is encoded by other sequences in the same sample as well. This chain links TRBV7-8 with TRBJ1-4; TRBD1 aligns across 7 bases. Germline V lookup: CDR1 SGHVS, CDR2 FQNEAQ. Trimming cost V 1 base and J 8 bases; bases outside gene matches: 4. The CDR3 sequence is 14 residues long. DNA for the CDR3: TGTGCCAGCAGCTTAGGACAGGGTGGGGAAAAACTGTTTTTT. The encoded protein is CASSLGQGGEKLFF.

This clone was seen a few times. J is TRBJ2-7 and V is TRBV5-1; 8 bases fit TRBD2. Germline assignment: CDR1 SGHRS and CDR2 YFSETQ. The CDR3 loop spans 13 amino acids. Trimming removed 1 base from V and 4 bases from J; junction bases left unmatched: 1. The CDR3 region has the DNA TGCGCCAGCAGCTTGCGGGAGGGTTACGAGCAGTACTTC. Protein product: CASSLREGYEQYF.

The chain links TRBV7-9 to TRBJ2-7, with D perhaps TRBD2 (6 bases). CDR1 SEHNR and CDR2 FQNEAQ come from the germline V gene (reference sequence). The CDR3 consists of 12 residues. Trimming cost V 5 bases and J 12 bases, with 17 bases left between them. In nucleotides, the CDR3 is TGTGCCAGCAGCCGAACGGGAGAGACCCGGTACTTC. Protein product: CASSRTGETRYF. Based on the CDR3 plus reference TRBV7-9 and TRBJ2-7, the full variable domain is DTGVSQNPRHKITKRGQNVTFRCDPISEHNRLYWYRQTLGQGPEFLTYFQNEAQLEKSRLLSDRFSAERPKGSFSTLEIQRTEQGDSAMYLCASSRTGETRYFGPGTRLTVT.

The chain couples TRBV5-1 to TRBJ2-2; maybe TRBD1 (6 bases). Between the trimmed V and J ends, which lost 3 bases and 2 bases, there was a span of 11 bases. This CDR3 comprises 15 residues. Per germline, CDR1 SGHRS and CDR2 YFSETQ. The chain's CDR3 is CASSYGTQNTGELFF. CDR3 coding DNA: TGCGCCAGCAGCTACGGGACACAAAACACCGGGGAGCTGTTTTTT.

The chain couples TRBV27 to TRBJ1-5; D gene unclear. V was trimmed by 4 bases and J by 7 bases, leaving 14 bases between them. CDR1 is MNHEY and CDR2 is SMNVEV in the germline V gene (reference sequence). This CDR3 has 14 amino acids. CDR3 in amino acids: CASSYKGLKQPQHF. The CDR3 nucleotides are TGTGCCAGCAGTTATAAGGGTCTAAAACAGCCCCAGCATTTT.

This clone was counted a few times. The chain couples TRBV28 to TRBJ2-5, with 7 bases fitting TRBD2. The CDR3 covers 15 residues. Trimming cost V 6 bases and J 4 bases; bases outside gene matches: 11. The germline V gene encodes CDR1 MDHEN and CDR2 SYDVKM. This CDR3 reads CASSLIVGGGETQYF. The CDR3 DNA reads as TGTGCCAGCAGCCTGATCGTGGGGGGGGGAGAGACCCAGTACTTC.

In this sample, this clone turned up once. The chain recombines TRBV11-2 with TRBJ2-1; a possible D gene is TRBD1 (6 bases). Trimming took off 3 bases at V and 10 bases at J, with 7 bases between the two ends. The V gene's germline CDR1 is SGHAT and CDR2 FQNNGV. The CDR3 is 11 amino acids. The CDR3: CASSLGTEQFF. The DNA for the CDR3 is TGTGCCAGCAGCTTGGGGACAGAGCAGTTCTTC.

The chain is built from TRBV6-4 and TRBJ2-1; weak D call: TRBD1 (5 bases). Trimming stripped 4 bases from V and 1 base from J, with 14 bases between. CDR1 is MRHNA, CDR2 SNTAGT, per germline. The CDR3 consists of 16 residues. The CDR3 nucleotides read TGTGCCAGCAGTGCTAAGGGGCCCGATTCCTACAATGAGCAGTTCTTC. Translation: CASSAKGPDSYNEQFF.

The CDR3 loop reads CASSYTTGEQFF. The CDR3 nucleotides are TGTGCCAGCAGTTATACGACAGGGGAGCAGTTCTTC. The V call is TRBV6-5, the J call TRBJ2-1; 7 nucleotides match TRBD1. The length of the CDR3 is 12 residues. Germline-derived CDR1 and CDR2 are MNHEY and SVGAGI. V dropped 3 bases and J dropped 10; count of bases not matched to a gene: 3.